The 14 T cell receptor beta chains below come from one sample, sequenced in a study of tumor-infiltrating lymphocytes in primary liver carcinoma. DNA and RNA were both co-extracted from 20-30 mg of bulk tissue that had not been sorted. cDNA specific to TCR beta was made from 500 ng of total RNA, with a constant-region primer employed for priming. Each TCR beta library was derived from three nested multiplex PCR rounds that employed slightly modified ARM-PCR. TRBV1-TRBV30 forward and Cbeta reverse primers drove the first two roughly 10-cycle rounds. TCRdb redid the calling of the multiplex PCR reads with MiXCR, one entry per CDR3 protein. The top ten clones hold 28% of a sample with more than 60,000 distinct CDR3 sequences, roughly three quarters of them seen once. The sequenced material came from liver tumor tissue from sampling region 4. The subset denotes: tumor region T4, right-lateral pole. The source of these receptors is a man aged 35-49 years with primary liver carcinoma and hepatitis B virus infection.

This sequence joins TRBV6-6 and TRBJ1-2, with D unclear. The CDR3 runs 11 residues. V gave up 0 bases and J gave up 13 bases, with 9 bases separating them. Germline V CDR1 and CDR2: MNHNY, SVGAGI (reference sequence). The CDR3 DNA is TGTGCCAGCAGTTACTCGGGTGAGTTCACCTTC. Translating gives CASSYSGEFTF.

As regards this clonotype: The conserved final phenylalanine or tryptophan is absent from the CDR3, which likely points to a read error. The rearrangement uses TRBV5-5 and TRBJ1-2; 9 nucleotides agree with TRBD1. This CDR3 region has 14 residues. Germline V lookup: CDR1 SGHKS, CDR2 YYEKEE (reference sequence). CDR3 sequence (DNA): TGTGCCAGCAGCCCGGGGACAGGGTCCTATGTCTACACCCTC. It translates to CASSPGTGSYVYTL.

On this clonotype: Likely a read error: the CDR3 ends without its conserved phenylalanine or tryptophan. The chain joins TRBV11-2 to TRBJ1-1, with D unresolved. The CDR3 covers 15 residues. CDR1 SGHAT and CDR2 FQNNGV come from the germline V gene. CDR3 loop: CANSLAGSPNTEAFL. DNA for the CDR3: TGTGCTAACAGCTTAGCAGGATCCCCGAACACTGAAGCTTTCTTA.

To note about this clonotype: Given a much more abundant clone one base away, this may be a read error. This chain joins TRBV19 and TRBJ2-2; 7 bases are shared with TRBD1. CDR3 size: 16 residues. The V gene's germline CDR1 is LNHDA and CDR2 SQIVND (reference sequence). After removal of 6 bases from V and 4 bases from J, the junction contained 11 bases not matched to a gene. The CDR3 DNA reads as TGTGCCAGTAGCCCCGGGGCAGGGGGTCTCACCGGGGAGCTGTTTTTT. Amino acid sequence: CASSPGAGGLTGELFF.

Comment on this clonotype: The junction departs from the called germline gene at one end, perhaps through a read error. V gene TRBV6-6 combines with J gene TRBJ2-7, with D maybe TRBD1 (6 bases). This CDR3 has 15 amino acids. CDR1 is MNHNY, CDR2 SVGAGI, per germline (reference sequence). CDR3 amino acids: CASSGGHSGHYEQYF. The CDR3 nucleotides are TGCGCCAGCAGTGGGGGACACTCAGGGCATTACGAGCAGTACTTC.

This clonotype was counted at least ten times. A much larger clone differs by one base, so this may be a read error. This chain links TRBV7-8 with TRBJ2-7, with D perhaps matching TRBD1 or TRBD2 (5 bases each). This CDR3 spans 12 amino acids. Germline CDR1 SGHVS, CDR2 FQNEAQ. The CDR3 spells CAGSLEGRAWYF. As DNA, the CDR3 is TGTGCCGGCAGCTTAGAGGGCAGGGCTTGGTACTTC. The variable domain in full, with the rest retrieved from reference TRBV7-8 and TRBJ2-7, is GAGVSQSPRYKVAKRGQDVALRCDPISGHVSLFWYQQALGQGPEFLTYFQNEAQLDKSGLPSDRFFAERPEGSVSTLKIQRTQQEDSAVYLCAGSLEGRAWYFGPGTRLTVT.

The chain links TRBV6-5 to TRBJ2-7; the D is unclear. The germline V and J ends were trimmed by 3 bases and 4 bases, with 13 bases remaining between them. The germline V gene encodes CDR1 MNHEY and CDR2 SVGAGI. CDR3 size: 14 residues. CDR3 in amino acids: CASSYAIRGYEQYF. The DNA of the CDR3 is TGTGCCAGCAGTTATGCGATCAGAGGATACGAGCAGTACTTC.

This clonotype has a count of ten or more. This sequence joins TRBV12-3 or TRBV12-4 and TRBJ1-5, with 7 bases matching TRBD1. The V segment lost 7 bases and the J segment 7 bases; nucleotides outside the gene matches: 4. The CDR3 is 12 amino acids. CDR3 residues: CASTEGAQPQHF. CDR3 DNA: TGTGCCAGCACCGAGGGGGCCCAGCCCCAGCATTTT.

This clonotype was observed a single time. Germline is not matched at one junction end, which may reflect a read error. The chain couples TRBV16 to TRBJ1-5; TRBD1 is a possible D gene (5 bases). Germline loops: CDR1 KGHSY, CDR2 FQNENV. The CDR3 length is 15 residues. CDR3 DNA sequence: TGTGCCAGCAGCTCCGACAGCTCTAGCGATCAGCCCCAGCATTTT. Its protein product is CASSSDSSSDQPQHF.

Points on this clonotype: The CDR3 carries no conserved terminal phenylalanine or tryptophan, so it likely arises from a read error. The chain uses TRBV11-2 and TRBJ2-7; 12 bases line up with TRBD2. The germline V gene has CDR1 SGHAT and CDR2 FQNNGV. The CDR3 has 18 residues. Here the CDR3 reads CASSLSVGLAGGGYDQYL. The CDR3 DNA reads as TGTGCCAGCAGCTTATCCGTTGGGCTAGCGGGAGGGGGGTACGACCAGTACCTT.

The chain employs TRBV4-1 and TRBJ2-7; 8 nucleotides line up with TRBD2. The germline V gene has CDR1 MGHRA and CDR2 YSYEKL. V gave up 3 bases and J gave up 3 bases; unmatched junction bases: 7. CDR3 length: 15 amino acids. The CDR3 DNA follows: TGCGCCAGCAGCCATGAGTTAGCGGGGTACTACGAGCAGTACTTC. Its translation: CASSHELAGYYEQYF.

This clonotype was recorded only once. Because the CDR3 is missing its conserved closing phenylalanine or tryptophan, this is likely a read error. The chain carries TRBV11-2 and TRBJ1-3; a possible D gene is TRBD1 (5 bases). This CDR3 comprises 13 residues. Trimming shortened V by 11 bases and J by 3 bases, and 14 bases separated the two germline ends. Germline CDR1 is SGHAT and CDR2 is FQNNGV. For the CDR3, the DNA is TGTGCCTCAACCCAGGGAGTTGGAAACACCATATATTAT. Its translation: CASTQGVGNTIYY.

Note on this clonotype: Mismatch with germline at one junction end may stem from a read error. This sequence joins TRBV29-1 and TRBJ1-2; maybe TRBD1 (6 bases). Germline values: CDR1 SQVTM, CDR2 ANQGSEA. CDR3 length equals 13 residues. CDR3 region: CSALMTGNYDYTF. The CDR3 nucleotides are TGCAGCGCCCTAATGACAGGAAACTATGACTACACCTTC.

On this clonotype itself: A single base separates this from a much larger clone, so it may be a read error. The rearrangement joins TRBV7-3 to TRBJ2-1, with TRBD2 matching 7 bases. The germline CDR1 and CDR2 sequences are SGHTA and FQGTGA. With 1 base clipped from V and 9 bases from J, the junction kept 3 bases outside the gene matches. The CDR3 is made up of 13 amino acids. CDR3 protein: CASSLKREGEQFF. CDR3 DNA sequence: TGTGCCAGCAGCTTAAAGAGGGAGGGTGAGCAGTTCTTC.